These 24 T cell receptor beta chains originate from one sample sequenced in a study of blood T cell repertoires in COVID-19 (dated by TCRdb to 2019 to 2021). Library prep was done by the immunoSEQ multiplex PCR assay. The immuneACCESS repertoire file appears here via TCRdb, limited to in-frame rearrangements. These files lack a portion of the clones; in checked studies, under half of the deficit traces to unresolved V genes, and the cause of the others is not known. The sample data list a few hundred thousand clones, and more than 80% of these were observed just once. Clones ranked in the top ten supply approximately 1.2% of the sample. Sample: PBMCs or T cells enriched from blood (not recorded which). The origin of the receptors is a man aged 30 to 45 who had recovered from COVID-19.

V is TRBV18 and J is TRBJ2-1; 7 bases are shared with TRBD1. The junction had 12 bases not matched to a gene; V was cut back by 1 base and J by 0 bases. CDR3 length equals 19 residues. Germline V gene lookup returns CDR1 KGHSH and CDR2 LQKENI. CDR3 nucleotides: TGTGCCAGCTCACCACTCGCTACCTGGGACAGCAGCTCCTACAATGAGCAGTTCTTC. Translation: CASSPLATWDSSSYNEQFF.

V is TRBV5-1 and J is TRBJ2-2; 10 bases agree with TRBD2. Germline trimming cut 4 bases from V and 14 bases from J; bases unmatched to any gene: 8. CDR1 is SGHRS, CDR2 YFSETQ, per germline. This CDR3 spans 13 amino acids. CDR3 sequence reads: CASSVSGRGSLFF. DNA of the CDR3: TGCGCCAGCAGCGTCAGCGGGAGGGGGAGCCTGTTTTTT.

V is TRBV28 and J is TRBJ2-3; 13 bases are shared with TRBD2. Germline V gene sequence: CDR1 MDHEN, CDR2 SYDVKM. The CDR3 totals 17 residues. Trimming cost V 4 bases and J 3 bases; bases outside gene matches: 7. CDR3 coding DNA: TGTGCCAGCAGTTCCGCTAGACTAGCGGGAGGAACAGATACGCAGTATTTT. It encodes CASSSARLAGGTDTQYF.

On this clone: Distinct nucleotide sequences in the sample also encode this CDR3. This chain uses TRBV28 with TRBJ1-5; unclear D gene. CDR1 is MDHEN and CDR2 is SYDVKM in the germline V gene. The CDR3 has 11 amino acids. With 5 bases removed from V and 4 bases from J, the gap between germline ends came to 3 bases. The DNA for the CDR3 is TGTGCCAGCAGTACAAATCAGCCCCAGCATTTT. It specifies CASSTNQPQHF.

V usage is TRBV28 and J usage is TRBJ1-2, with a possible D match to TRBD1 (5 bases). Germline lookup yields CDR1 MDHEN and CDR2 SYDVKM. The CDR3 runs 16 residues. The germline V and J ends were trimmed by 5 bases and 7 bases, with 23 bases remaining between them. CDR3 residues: CASSRDSHLRGSGYTF. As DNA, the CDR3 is TGTGCCAGCAGTCGCGACAGCCATCTCCGAGGTAGTGGCTACACCTTC.

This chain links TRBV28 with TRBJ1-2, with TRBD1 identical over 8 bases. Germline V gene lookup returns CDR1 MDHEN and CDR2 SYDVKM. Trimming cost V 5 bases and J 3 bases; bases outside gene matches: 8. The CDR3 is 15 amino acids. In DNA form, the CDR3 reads TGTGCCAGCAGTCGCGCAGGGGGCGTCTACTATGGCTACACCTTC. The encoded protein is CASSRAGGVYYGYTF.

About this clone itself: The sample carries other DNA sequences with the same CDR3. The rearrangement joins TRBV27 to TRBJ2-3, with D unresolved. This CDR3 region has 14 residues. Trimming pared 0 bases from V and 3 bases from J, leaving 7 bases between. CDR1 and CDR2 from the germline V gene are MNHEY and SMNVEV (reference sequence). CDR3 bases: TGTGCCAGCAGTTTATCGTTCAGTACAGATACGCAGTATTTT. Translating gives CASSLSFSTDTQYF.

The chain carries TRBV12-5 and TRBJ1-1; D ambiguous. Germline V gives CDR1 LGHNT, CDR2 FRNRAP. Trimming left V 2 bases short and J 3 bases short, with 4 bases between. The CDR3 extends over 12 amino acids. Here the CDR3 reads CASGLPYTEAFF. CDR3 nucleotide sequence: TGTGCTAGTGGTTTGCCGTACACTGAAGCTTTCTTT.

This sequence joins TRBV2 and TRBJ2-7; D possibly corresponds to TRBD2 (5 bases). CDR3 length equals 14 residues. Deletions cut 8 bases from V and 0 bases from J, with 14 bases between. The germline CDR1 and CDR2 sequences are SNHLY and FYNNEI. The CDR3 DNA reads TGTGCCAGCGGGGAGCAAACCGGCTCCTACGAGCAGTACTTC. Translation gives CASGEQTGSYEQYF.

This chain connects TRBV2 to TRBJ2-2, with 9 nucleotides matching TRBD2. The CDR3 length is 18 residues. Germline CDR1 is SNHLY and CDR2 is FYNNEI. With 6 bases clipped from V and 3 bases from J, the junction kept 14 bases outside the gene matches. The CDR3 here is CASSPMPKTSGYTGELFF. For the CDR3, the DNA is TGTGCCAGCAGCCCCATGCCCAAGACTAGCGGCTACACCGGGGAGCTGTTTTTT. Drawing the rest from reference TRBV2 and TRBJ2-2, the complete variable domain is EPEVTQTPSHQVTQMGQEVILRCVPISNHLYFYWYRQILGQKVEFLVSFYNNEISEKSEIFDDQFSVERPDGSNFTLKIRSTKLEDSAMYFCASSPMPKTSGYTGELFFGEGSRLTVL.

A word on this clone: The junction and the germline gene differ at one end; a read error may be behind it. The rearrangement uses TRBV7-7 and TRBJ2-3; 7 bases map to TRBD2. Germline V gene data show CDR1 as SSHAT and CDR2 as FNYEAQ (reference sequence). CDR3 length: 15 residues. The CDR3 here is CASSIRAGRTDTQYF. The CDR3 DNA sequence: TGTGCTAGCAGCATTAGAGCGGGAAGAACAGATACGCAGTATTTT.

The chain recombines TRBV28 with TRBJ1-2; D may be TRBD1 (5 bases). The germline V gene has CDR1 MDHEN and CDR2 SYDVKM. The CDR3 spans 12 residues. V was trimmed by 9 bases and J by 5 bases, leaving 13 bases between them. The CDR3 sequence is CASRGTEYGYTF. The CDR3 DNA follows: TGTGCCAGTCGCGGGACGGAATATGGCTACACCTTC.

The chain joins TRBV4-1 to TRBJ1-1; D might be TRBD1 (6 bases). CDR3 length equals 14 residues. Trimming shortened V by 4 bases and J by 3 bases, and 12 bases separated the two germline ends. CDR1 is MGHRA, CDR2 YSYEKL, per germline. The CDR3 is CASSRKQGDTEAFF. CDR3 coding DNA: TGCGCCAGCAGCCGAAAACAGGGTGACACTGAAGCTTTCTTT.

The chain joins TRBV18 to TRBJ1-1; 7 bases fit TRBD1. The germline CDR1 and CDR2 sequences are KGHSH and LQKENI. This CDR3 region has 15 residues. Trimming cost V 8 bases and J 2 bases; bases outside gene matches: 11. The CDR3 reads CASTAGGQKNTEAFF. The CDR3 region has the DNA TGTGCCAGCACAGCAGGGGGACAAAAAAACACTGAAGCTTTCTTT.

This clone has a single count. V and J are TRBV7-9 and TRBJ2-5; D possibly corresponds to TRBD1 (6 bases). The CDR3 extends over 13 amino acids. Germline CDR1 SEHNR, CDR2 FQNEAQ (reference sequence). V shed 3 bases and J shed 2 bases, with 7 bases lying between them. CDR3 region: CASSFQGQETQYF. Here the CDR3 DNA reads TGTGCCAGCAGCTTCCAGGGGCAAGAGACCCAGTACTTC.

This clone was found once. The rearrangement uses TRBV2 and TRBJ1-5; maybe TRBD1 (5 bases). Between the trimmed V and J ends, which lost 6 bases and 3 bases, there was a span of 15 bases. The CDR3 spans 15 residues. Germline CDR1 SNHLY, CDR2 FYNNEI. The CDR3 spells CASRAFTGFNQPQHF. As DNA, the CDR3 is TGTGCCAGCAGGGCATTTACAGGTTTCAATCAGCCCCAGCATTTT.

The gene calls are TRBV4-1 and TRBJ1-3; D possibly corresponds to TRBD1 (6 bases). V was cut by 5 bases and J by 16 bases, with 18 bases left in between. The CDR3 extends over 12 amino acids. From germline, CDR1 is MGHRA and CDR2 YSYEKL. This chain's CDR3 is CASSWTADLLYF. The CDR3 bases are TGCGCCAGCAGCTGGACAGCCGATCTCCTGTATTTT.

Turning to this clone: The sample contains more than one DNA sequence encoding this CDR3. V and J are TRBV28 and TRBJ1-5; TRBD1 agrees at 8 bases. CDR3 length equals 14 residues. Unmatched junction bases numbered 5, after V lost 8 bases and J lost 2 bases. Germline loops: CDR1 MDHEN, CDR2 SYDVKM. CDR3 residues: CASSSGQGNQPQHF. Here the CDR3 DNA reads TGTGCCAGCTCCTCGGGACAGGGCAATCAGCCCCAGCATTTT.

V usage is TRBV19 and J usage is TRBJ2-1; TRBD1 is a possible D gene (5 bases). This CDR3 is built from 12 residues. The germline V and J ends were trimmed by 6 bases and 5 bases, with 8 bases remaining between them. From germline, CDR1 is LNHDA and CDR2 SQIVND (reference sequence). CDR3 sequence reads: CASSQGHNEQFF. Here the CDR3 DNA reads TGTGCCAGTAGCCAGGGTCACAATGAGCAGTTCTTC.

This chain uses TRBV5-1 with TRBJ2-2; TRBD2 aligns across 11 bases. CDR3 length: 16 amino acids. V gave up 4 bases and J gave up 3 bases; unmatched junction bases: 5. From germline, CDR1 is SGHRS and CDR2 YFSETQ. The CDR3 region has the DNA TGCGCCAGCAGCAAACTAGCGGGAGTGGACACCGGGGAGCTGTTTTTT. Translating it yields CASSKLAGVDTGELFF.

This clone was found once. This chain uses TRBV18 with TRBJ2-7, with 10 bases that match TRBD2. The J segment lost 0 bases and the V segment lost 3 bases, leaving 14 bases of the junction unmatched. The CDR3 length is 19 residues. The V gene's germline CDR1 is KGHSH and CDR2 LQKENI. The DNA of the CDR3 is TGTGCCAGCTCACCGAGGGCAGGGGGAGCGGGAGGGCCCTCCTACGAGCAGTACTTC. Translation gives CASSPRAGGAGGPSYEQYF.

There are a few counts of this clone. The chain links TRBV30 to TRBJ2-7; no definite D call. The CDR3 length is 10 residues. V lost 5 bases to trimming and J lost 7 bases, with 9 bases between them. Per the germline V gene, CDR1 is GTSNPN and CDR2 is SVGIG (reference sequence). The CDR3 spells CAWGPKEQYF. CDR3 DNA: TGTGCCTGGGGACCCAAAGAGCAGTACTTC.

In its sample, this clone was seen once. The chain's CDR3 is CASSQGLDLTGELFF. In nucleotides, the CDR3 is TGTGCCAGCAGCCAAGGACTAGACCTCACCGGGGAGCTGTTTTTT. The chain is built from TRBV4-2 and TRBJ2-2, with D possibly being TRBD2 (6 bases). Between the trimmed V and J ends, which lost 1 base and 4 bases, there was a span of 10 bases. There are 15 residues in the CDR3. Germline CDR1 and CDR2: LGHNA and YNFKEQ.

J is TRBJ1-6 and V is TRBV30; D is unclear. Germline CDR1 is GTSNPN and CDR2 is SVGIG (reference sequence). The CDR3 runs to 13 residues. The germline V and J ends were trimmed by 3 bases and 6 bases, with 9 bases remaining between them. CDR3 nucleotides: TGTGCCTGGAGCGCGGTGACTAATTCACCCCTCCACTTT. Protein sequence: CAWSAVTNSPLHF. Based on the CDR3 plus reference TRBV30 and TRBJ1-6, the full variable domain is SQTIHQWPATLVQPVGSPLSLECTVEGTSNPNLYWYRQAAGRGLQLLFYSVGIGQISSEVPQNLSASRPQDRQFILSSKKLLLSDSGFYLCAWSAVTNSPLHFGNGTRLTVT.